A selection of T cell receptor beta chains follows, all from one sample in a study of blood T cell repertoires in COVID-19. The method was immunoSEQ multiplex PCR; TCRdb's version includes in-frame clones alone and lacks a portion of them. The sample lists approximately 17,000 clones; roughly 87% were seen once. What was sequenced was peripheral blood. These TCRs come from a human donor in a cohort sampled during active COVID-19. The CDR3 runs from the conserved cysteine through the conserved F or W. A D gene is named only where the DNA matches it firmly. Clone size is given for some rows only: seen once, a few or many times, or a class if the clone is expanded.

abundance,j_gene,v_gene,d_gene,CDR3aa,CDR3nt
.,TRBJ2-2,TRBV10-3,TRBD2,CATGTSGANTGELFF,TGTGCCACTGGGACTAGCGGGGCTAACACCGGGGAGCTGTTTTTT
.,TRBJ1-2,TRBV5-8,.,CASSPGPLQGGYTF,TGTGCCAGCAGCCCAGGGCCTCTACAGGGCGGCTACACCTTC
.,TRBJ1-5,TRBV19,.,CASRLTGDQPQHF,TGTGCCAGTAGACTGACAGGAGATCAGCCCCAGCATTTT
once,TRBJ2-7,TRBV12-3/TRBV12-4,.,CASRDTTYEQYF,TGTGCCAGCCGGGACACCACCTACGAGCAGTACTTC
.,TRBJ2-1,TRBV7-9,.,CASSLAAHVDEQFF,TGTGCCAGCAGCTTAGCGGCCCACGTGGATGAGCAGTTCTTC
.,TRBJ2-3,TRBV6-5,.,CASSYSKPADTQYF,TGTGCCAGCAGTTACTCGAAACCCGCGGATACGCAGTATTTT
.,TRBJ2-5,TRBV7-3,.,CASSFGRGETQYF,TGTGCCAGCAGCTTCGGCAGGGGAGAGACCCAGTACTTC
.,TRBJ1-6,TRBV19,TRBD1,CASRTQGYSYNSPLHF,TGTGCCAGTAGAACACAGGGGTACTCCTATAATTCACCCCTCCACTTT
few,TRBJ2-3,TRBV5-4,TRBD2,CASSERLAGGPTDTQYF,TGTGCCAGCAGCGAACGGCTAGCGGGGGGACCCACAGATACGCAGTATTTT
.,TRBJ1-1,TRBV5-4,TRBD1,CASSDRGTEAFF,TGTGCCAGTTCGGACAGGGGAACTGAAGCTTTCTTT
.,TRBJ2-5,TRBV9,TRBD2,CASSVDIAGQETQYF,TGTGCCAGCAGCGTAGACATAGCGGGGCAGGAGACCCAGTACTTC
.,TRBJ2-5,TRBV7-2,.,CASSSVVGGLVETQYF,TGTGCCAGCAGCTCCGTCGTGGGGGGGCTAGTGGAGACCCAGTACTTC
once,TRBJ2-2,TRBV5-1,.,CASSSQGFGNTGELFF,TGCGCCAGCAGCTCCCAGGGTTTCGGGAACACCGGGGAGCTGTTTTTT
.,TRBJ2-3,TRBV27,TRBD2,CASSSSRGGADTQYF,TGTGCCAGCAGTTCAAGCCGGGGGGGCGCAGATACGCAGTATTTT
once,TRBJ2-5,TRBV5-4,TRBD1,CASSTYQGATETQYF,TGTGCCAGCAGCACCTATCAGGGGGCTACAGAGACCCAGTACTTC
.,TRBJ1-1,TRBV5-1,.,CASSLLEGGQNTEAFF,TGCGCCAGCAGCTTACTGGAGGGCGGCCAAAACACTGAAGCTTTCTTT
.,TRBJ1-2,TRBV27,TRBD1,CASRPGGGFNYGYTF,TGTGCCAGCCGTCCAGGGGGCGGCTTCAACTATGGCTACACCTTC
.,TRBJ2-7,TRBV20-1,.,CSARTIYEQYF,TGCAGTGCGCGGACAATTTACGAGCAGTACTTC
.,TRBJ2-3,TRBV28,TRBD2,CASSLSSSGSGGVPGYF,TGTGCCAGCAGTTTATCAAGCTCAGGTAGCGGGGGCGTGCCAGGGTATTTT